This T cell receptor beta chain was identified during a study of beta chain features in type 1 diabetes. This clone was counted between two and nine times. All of the isolated RNA was reverse transcribed, so expressed TCRB transcripts were sequenced. Data came from immunoSEQ multiplex PCR; TCRdb stores just in-frame clones and leaves some out. The profile shows 10,000 to 15,000 clones, about 42% of them singletons. Germline-derived CDR1 and CDR2 are ENHRY and SYGVKD. The CDR3 has 13 residues. V lost 10 bases, J lost 0 bases, and 11 bases lay in between. The sample consisted of stem cell memory CD4+ T cells from blood. The sequence came from a man between 18 and 29 years old in good health. The V and J genes are TRBV10-3 and TRBJ2-3; D not certain. CDR3 loop: CATEAGSTDTQYF. CDR3 coding DNA: TGTGCCACCGAAGCCGGTAGCACAGATACGCAGTATTTT.